This T cell receptor beta chain was recovered during a study of blood T cell repertoires in COVID-19. Across the study: The samples span acute and convalescent COVID-19 from the United States, Italy and Spain.

V was clipped by 0 bases and J by 4 bases, with 11 bases between them. The CDR3 totals 15 residues. The germline V gene encodes CDR1 SGHRS and CDR2 YFSETQ. Using immunoSEQ multiplex PCR, the repertoire was profiled, and TCRdb retains in-frame clones only, with some absent. The data hold 200,000 to 250,000 clones, with 84% observed a single time. This clonotype was sampled from a woman between 40 and 55 years old who had recovered from COVID-19. Material: peripheral blood. The V and J genes are TRBV5-1 and TRBJ2-1; D may be TRBD1 (6 bases). The CDR3 loop reads CASSLGGGLYNEQFF. CDR3 nucleotide sequence: TGCGCCAGCAGCTTGGGTGGGGGCCTTTACAATGAGCAGTTCTTC.